Shown below are 13 T cell receptor beta chains from a single sample sequenced in a study of T cell repertoires in cytomegalovirus infection. TCRdb re-called the reads with MiXCR, one entry per CDR3 protein. The sample carries about 52,000 distinct CDR3 sequences, about 20% recorded once. These TCRs are of unknown antigen specificity. The sequences come from CD8+ T cells from cultured PBMCs, collected from culture after CMV antigen stimulation. All receptors derive from a human donor in good health (CMV status not recorded). Some clones in this sample may be carry-over from other donors' samples.

V and J are TRBV2 and TRBJ2-1; 7 nucleotides line up with TRBD2. Germline loops: CDR1 SNHLY, CDR2 FYNNEI. J lost 8 bases, V lost 5 bases, and 9 bases had no gene match. This CDR3 has 14 residues. The DNA of the CDR3 is TGTGCCAGCAGTTGGGAGGGGCGAGGGGATGAGCAGTTCTTC. This translates into CASSWEGRGDEQFF.

This clonotype was counted only a few times. V usage is TRBV2 and J usage is TRBJ1-5; D unresolved. The germline V and J ends were trimmed by 7 bases and 2 bases, with 6 bases remaining between them. The CDR3 totals 12 residues. The germline V gene has CDR1 SNHLY and CDR2 FYNNEI. CDR3 region: CASTIGNQPQHF. In DNA, the CDR3 is TGTGCCAGCACGATTGGCAATCAGCCCCAGCATTTT. Using reference TRBV2 and TRBJ1-5 for the parts outside the CDR3, the full variable domain is EPEVTQTPSHQVTQMGQEVILRCVPISNHLYFYWYRQILGQKVEFLVSFYNNEISEKSEIFDDQFSVERPDGSNFTLKIRSTKLEDSAMYFCASTIGNQPQHFGDGTRLSIL.

In its sample, this clonotype was seen a few times. V is TRBV27 and J is TRBJ1-2; D ambiguous. Germline V gene sequence: CDR1 MNHEY, CDR2 SMNVEV (reference sequence). CDR3 size: 11 residues. The ends were cut back, 4 bases at V and 8 bases at J, with 8 bases in the middle. The CDR3 DNA sequence: TGTGCCAGCAGTTCCAACAACGGCTACACCTTC. It specifies CASSSNNGYTF.

DNA for the CDR3: TGTGCCAGCAACCTCAGGACAGGACTCACTGAAGCTTTCTTT. It is translated as CASNLRTGLTEAFF. The rearrangement uses TRBV12-3 or TRBV12-4 and TRBJ1-1; 7 positions agree with TRBD1. This CDR3 has 14 amino acids. After removal of 7 bases from V and 4 bases from J, the junction contained 9 bases not matched to a gene.

This clonotype appeared a few times. V is TRBV7-9 and J is TRBJ2-1; 10 bases align to TRBD1. V was clipped by 2 bases and J by 8 bases; unmatched bases: 6. The CDR3 is made up of 15 amino acids. Germline lookup yields CDR1 SEHNR and CDR2 FQNEAQ (reference sequence). CDR3 loop: CASSLTWDRGDEQFF. Here the CDR3 DNA reads TGTGCCAGCAGCTTAACCTGGGACAGGGGAGATGAGCAGTTCTTC.

The rearrangement uses TRBV9 and TRBJ1-2; tentatively, D is TRBD1 (5 bases). The CDR3 runs 14 residues. The V gene lost 4 bases and the J gene lost 0 bases, with 10 bases spanning the gap. Per the germline V gene, CDR1 is SGDLS and CDR2 is YYNGEE. CDR3 region: CASSLRGANYGYTF. CDR3 sequence (DNA): TGTGCCAGCAGCCTCCGAGGGGCTAACTATGGCTACACCTTC.

This clonotype was seen a few times. The V gene is TRBV12-5, the J gene TRBJ1-5; TRBD1 might be the D (5 bases). Germline V gives CDR1 LGHNT, CDR2 FRNRAP. Trimming removed 2 bases at V and 0 bases at J, with 17 bases between. The CDR3 contains 18 residues. CDR3 in amino acids: CASGLTTGEICSNQPQHF. In DNA form, the CDR3 reads TGTGCTAGTGGTTTGACAACGGGGGAGATTTGTAGCAATCAGCCCCAGCATTTT.

This clonotype was seen ten or more times. The chain joins TRBV7-8 to TRBJ2-2; D ambiguous. Per the germline V gene, CDR1 is SGHVS and CDR2 is FQNEAQ. Trimming cost V 1 base and J 0 bases, with 9 bases left between them. The CDR3 is 16 amino acids. CDR3 nucleotides: TGTGCCAGCAGCTTAGTGGCTTCAGCGAACACCGGGGAGCTGTTTTTT. Translating gives CASSLVASANTGELFF.

The chain uses TRBV12-3 or TRBV12-4 and TRBJ2-3, with TRBD2 identical over 7 bases. Trimming took 1 base from V and 2 from J; bases not matched to a gene: 6. The CDR3 runs to 16 residues. CDR3 residues: CASSLGVGTNTDTQYF. CDR3 DNA: TGTGCCAGCAGTTTAGGAGTTGGGACTAACACAGATACGCAGTATTTT.

This clonotype has only a few counts. CDR3 in DNA: TGTGCCAGCAGCTTAGTGGCTGGACAGACGGACGTCCTGACTTTC. This translates into CASSLVAGQTDVLTF. The chain is built from TRBV7-2 and TRBJ2-6; possibly TRBD1 for D (6 bases). This CDR3 has 15 amino acids. In germline, CDR1 is SGHTA, CDR2 FQGNSA. Trimming left V 1 base short and J 11 bases short, with 15 bases between.

This clonotype came up a few times. This rearrangement joins TRBV7-2 to TRBJ2-3; D unclear. The V gene lost 2 bases and the J gene lost 1 base, with 10 bases spanning the gap. Germline V gene data show CDR1 as SGHTA and CDR2 as FQGNSA. This CDR3 region has 15 residues. DNA of the CDR3: TGTGCCAGCAGCTTATCGTCCCGTGGCACAGATACGCAGTATTTT. This gives the protein CASSLSSRGTDTQYF.

This clonotype was observed a handful of times. The rearrangement uses TRBV7-9 and TRBJ2-1; D is possibly TRBD2 (6 bases). Germline CDR1 reads SEHNR; CDR2 reads FQNEAQ (reference sequence). Trimming shortened V by 2 bases and J by 8 bases, and 16 bases separated the two germline ends. CDR3 length equals 15 residues. The CDR3 spells CASSLISGPWDEQFF. For the CDR3, the DNA is TGTGCCAGCAGCTTAATAAGCGGGCCGTGGGATGAGCAGTTCTTC. Supplemented by reference TRBV7-9 and TRBJ2-1, the full variable domain reads DTGVSQNPRHKITKRGQNVTFRCDPISEHNRLYWYRQTLGQGPEFLTYFQNEAQLEKSRLLSDRFSAERPKGSFSTLEIQRTEQGDSAMYLCASSLISGPWDEQFFGPGTRLTVL.

The rearrangement links TRBV28 to TRBJ2-7, with D uncertain. The CDR3 sequence is 15 residues long. The V end was cut by 8 bases, the J end by 2 bases, with 19 bases between. Germline V gene sequence: CDR1 MDHEN, CDR2 SYDVKM. Here the CDR3 DNA reads TGTGCCAGCTCCGTTTCTACTCTTTTACCCTACGAGCAGTACTTC. It specifies CASSVSTLLPYEQYF. The variable domain in full, completed from reference TRBV28 and TRBJ2-7, reads DVKVTQSSRYLVKRTGEKVFLECVQDMDHENMFWYRQDPGLGLRLIYFSYDVKMKEKGDIPEGYSVSREKKERFSLILESASTNQTSMYLCASSVSTLLPYEQYFGPGTRLTVT.